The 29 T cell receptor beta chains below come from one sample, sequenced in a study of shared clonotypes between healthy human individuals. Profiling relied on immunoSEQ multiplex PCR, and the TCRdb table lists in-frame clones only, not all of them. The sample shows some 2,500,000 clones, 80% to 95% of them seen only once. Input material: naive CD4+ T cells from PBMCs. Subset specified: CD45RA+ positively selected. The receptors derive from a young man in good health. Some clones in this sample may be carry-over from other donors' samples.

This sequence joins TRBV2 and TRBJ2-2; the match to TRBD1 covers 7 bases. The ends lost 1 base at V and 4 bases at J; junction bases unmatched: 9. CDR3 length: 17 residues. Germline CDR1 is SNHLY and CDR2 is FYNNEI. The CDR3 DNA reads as TGTGCCAGCAGTGAAGTCGGGAAGGGGGCCGTCACCGGGGAGCTGTTTTTT. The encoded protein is CASSEVGKGAVTGELFF.

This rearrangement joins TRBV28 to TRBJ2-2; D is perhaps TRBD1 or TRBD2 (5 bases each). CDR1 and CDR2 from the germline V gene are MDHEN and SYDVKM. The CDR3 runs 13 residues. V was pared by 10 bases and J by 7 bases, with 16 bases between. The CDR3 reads CATRDPRRGELFF. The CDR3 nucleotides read TGTGCCACCCGGGACCCGCGACGCGGGGAGCTGTTTTTT.

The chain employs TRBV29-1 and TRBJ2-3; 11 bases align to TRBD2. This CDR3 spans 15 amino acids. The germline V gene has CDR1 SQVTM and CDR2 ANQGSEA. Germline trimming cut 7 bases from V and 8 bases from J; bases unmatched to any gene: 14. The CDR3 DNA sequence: TGCAGCGCTGGAGGTGTGGGACTAGCGGCCGCTACGCAGTATTTT. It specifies CSAGGVGLAAATQYF.

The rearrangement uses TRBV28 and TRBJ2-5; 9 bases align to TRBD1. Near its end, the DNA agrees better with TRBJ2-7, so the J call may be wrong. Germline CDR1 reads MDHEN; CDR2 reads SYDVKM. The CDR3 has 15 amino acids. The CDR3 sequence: CASSPTTGGDYEQYF. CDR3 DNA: TGTGCCAGCAGTCCGACGACAGGGGGGGACTACGAGCAGTACTTC.

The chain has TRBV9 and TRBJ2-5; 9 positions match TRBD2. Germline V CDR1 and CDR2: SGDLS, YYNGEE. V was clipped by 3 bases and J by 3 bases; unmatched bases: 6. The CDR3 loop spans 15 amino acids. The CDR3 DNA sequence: TGTGCCAGCAGCGACCGACTAGCGGAAGAAGAGACCCAGTACTTC. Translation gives CASSDRLAEEETQYF.

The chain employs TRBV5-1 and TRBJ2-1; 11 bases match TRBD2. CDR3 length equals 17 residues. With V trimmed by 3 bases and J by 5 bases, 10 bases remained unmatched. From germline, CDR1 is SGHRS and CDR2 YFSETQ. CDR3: CASSSGSGTSGHNEQFF. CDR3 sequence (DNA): TGCGCCAGCAGCTCCGGCTCCGGGACTAGCGGCCACAATGAGCAGTTCTTC.

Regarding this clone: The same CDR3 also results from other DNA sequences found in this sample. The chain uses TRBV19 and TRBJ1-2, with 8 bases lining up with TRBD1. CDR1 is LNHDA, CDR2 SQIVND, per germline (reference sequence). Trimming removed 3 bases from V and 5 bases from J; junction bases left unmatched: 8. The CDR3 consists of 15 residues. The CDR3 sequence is CASSIPGTGGYGYTF. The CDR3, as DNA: TGTGCCAGTAGTATTCCCGGGACAGGAGGTTATGGCTACACCTTC.

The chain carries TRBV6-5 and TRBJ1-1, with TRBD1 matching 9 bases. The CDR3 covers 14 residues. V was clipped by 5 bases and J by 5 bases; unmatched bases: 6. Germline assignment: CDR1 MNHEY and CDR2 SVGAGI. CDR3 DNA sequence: TGTGCCAGCAGTCGCGCGGGACAGGGTACTGAAGCTTTCTTT. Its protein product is CASSRAGQGTEAFF.

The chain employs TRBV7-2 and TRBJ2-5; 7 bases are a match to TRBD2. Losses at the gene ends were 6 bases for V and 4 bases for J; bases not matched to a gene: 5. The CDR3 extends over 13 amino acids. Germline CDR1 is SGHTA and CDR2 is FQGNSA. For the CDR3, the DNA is TGTGCCAGCAGGGGGCGGGGGACAGAGACCCAGTACTTC. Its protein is CASRGRGTETQYF.

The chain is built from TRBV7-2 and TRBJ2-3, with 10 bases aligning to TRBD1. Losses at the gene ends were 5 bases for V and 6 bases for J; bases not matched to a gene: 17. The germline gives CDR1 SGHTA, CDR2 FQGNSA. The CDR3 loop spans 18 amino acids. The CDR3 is CASSPGQGIASPWDTQYF. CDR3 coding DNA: TGTGCCAGCAGCCCGGGACAGGGGATAGCGAGTCCGTGGGATACGCAGTATTTT.

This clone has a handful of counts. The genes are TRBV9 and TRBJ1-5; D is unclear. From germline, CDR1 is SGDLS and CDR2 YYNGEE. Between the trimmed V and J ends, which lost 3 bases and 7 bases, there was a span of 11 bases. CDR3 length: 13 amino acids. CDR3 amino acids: CASSGGPGQPQHF. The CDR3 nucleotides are TGTGCCAGCAGCGGAGGCCCCGGCCAGCCCCAGCATTTT.

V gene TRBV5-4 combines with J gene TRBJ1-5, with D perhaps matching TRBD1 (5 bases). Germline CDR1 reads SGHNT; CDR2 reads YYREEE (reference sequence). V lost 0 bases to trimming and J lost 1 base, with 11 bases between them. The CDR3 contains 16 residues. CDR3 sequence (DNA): TGTGCCAGCAGCTTGGGGGGGACCGGGAGCAATCAGCCCCAGCATTTT. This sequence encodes CASSLGGTGSNQPQHF.

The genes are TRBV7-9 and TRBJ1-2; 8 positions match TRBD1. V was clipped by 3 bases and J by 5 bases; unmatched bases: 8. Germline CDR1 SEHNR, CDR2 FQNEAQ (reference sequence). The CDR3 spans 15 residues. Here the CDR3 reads CASSFWDRSFYGYTF. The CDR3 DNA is TGTGCCAGCAGCTTTTGGGACAGGAGTTTTTATGGCTACACCTTC.

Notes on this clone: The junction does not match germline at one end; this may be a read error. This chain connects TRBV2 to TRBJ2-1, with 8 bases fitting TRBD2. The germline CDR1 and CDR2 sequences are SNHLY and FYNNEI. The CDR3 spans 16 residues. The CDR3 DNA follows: TGTGCCAGCAGGGAAGATCCGAGCGGGAGAGACGTTGAGCAGTTCTTC. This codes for CASREDPSGRDVEQFF.

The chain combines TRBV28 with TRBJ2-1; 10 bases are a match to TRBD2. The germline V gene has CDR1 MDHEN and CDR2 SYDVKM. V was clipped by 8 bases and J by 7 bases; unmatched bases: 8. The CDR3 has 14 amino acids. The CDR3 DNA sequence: TGTGCCAGCGGCGAAGCGGGAGGGTCGAATGAGCAGTTCTTC. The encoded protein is CASGEAGGSNEQFF.

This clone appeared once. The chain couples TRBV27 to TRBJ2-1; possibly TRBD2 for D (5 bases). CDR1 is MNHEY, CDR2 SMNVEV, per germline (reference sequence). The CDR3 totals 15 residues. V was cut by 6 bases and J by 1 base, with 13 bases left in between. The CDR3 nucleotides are TGTGCCAGCAGAAAGGTACTAGGGTCCTACAATGAGCAGTTCTTC. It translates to CASRKVLGSYNEQFF.

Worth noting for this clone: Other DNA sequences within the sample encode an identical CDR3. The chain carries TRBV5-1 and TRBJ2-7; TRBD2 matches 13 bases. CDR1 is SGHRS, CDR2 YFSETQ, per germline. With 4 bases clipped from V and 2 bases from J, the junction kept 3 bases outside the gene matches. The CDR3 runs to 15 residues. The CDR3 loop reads CASSNGTSGTYEQYF. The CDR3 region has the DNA TGCGCCAGCAGCAACGGGACTAGCGGGACCTACGAGCAGTACTTC.

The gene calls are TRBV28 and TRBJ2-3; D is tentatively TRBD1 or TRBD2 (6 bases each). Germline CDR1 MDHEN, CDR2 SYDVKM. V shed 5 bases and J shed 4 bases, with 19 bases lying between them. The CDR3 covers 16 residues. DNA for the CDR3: TGTGCCAGCAGTCCCCTGGGGGGCCTCCCCGCAGATACGCAGTATTTT. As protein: CASSPLGGLPADTQYF. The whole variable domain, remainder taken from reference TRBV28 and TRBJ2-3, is DVKVTQSSRYLVKRTGEKVFLECVQDMDHENMFWYRQDPGLGLRLIYFSYDVKMKEKGDIPEGYSVSREKKERFSLILESASTNQTSMYLCASSPLGGLPADTQYFGPGTRLTVL.

The DNA of the CDR3 is TGTGCCAGTAGGGCGACTAGCCCCCGTGAGCAGTTCTTC. Translated, it gives CASRATSPREQFF. J is TRBJ2-1 and V is TRBV19; 7 bases fit TRBD2. V lost 6 bases and J lost 9; bases outside the gene matches: 8. Germline CDR1 reads LNHDA; CDR2 reads SQIVND (reference sequence). This CDR3 comprises 13 residues.

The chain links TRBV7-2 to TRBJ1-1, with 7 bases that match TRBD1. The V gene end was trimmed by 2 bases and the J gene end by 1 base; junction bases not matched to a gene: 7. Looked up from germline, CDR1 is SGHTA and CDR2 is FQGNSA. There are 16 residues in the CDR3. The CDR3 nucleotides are TGTGCCAGCAGCTTATACCGGACAGGAGCGAACACTGAAGCTTTCTTT. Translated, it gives CASSLYRTGANTEAFF.

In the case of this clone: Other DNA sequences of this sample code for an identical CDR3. The CDR3 spells CASSIQETQYF. The CDR3 region has the DNA TGTGCCAGCAGTATACAGGAGACCCAGTACTTC. The chain employs TRBV6-6 and TRBJ2-5; D remains ambiguous. V was pared by 5 bases and J by 5 bases, with 6 bases between. The germline CDR1 and CDR2 sequences are MNHNY and SVGAGI (reference sequence). This CDR3 has 11 residues.

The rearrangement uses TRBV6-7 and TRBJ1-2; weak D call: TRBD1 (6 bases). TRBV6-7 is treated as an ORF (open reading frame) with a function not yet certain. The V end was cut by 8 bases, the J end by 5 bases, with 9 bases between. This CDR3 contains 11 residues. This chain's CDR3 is CASGQLYGYTF. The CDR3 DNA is TGTGCCAGCGGACAGCTGTATGGCTACACCTTC.

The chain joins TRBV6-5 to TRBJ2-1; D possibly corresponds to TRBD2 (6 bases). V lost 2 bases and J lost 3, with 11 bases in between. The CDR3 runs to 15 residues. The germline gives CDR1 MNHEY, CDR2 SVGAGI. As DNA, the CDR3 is TGTGCCAGCAGTTACGGAGCGGGCCGCTACAATGAGCAGTTCTTC. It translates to CASSYGAGRYNEQFF.

The DNA for the CDR3 is TGTGCCAGCTCACCGGGCCTGGGGGGGGATACGCAGTATTTT. Translated, it gives CASSPGLGGDTQYF. The chain is built from TRBV18 and TRBJ2-3; 7 bases agree with TRBD2. Germline V gene data show CDR1 as KGHSH and CDR2 as LQKENI. The CDR3 is 14 amino acids. V lost 3 bases and J lost 6; bases outside the gene matches: 6. The full variable domain, with the rest looked up from reference TRBV18 and TRBJ2-3, is NAGVMQNPRHLVRRRGQEARLRCSPMKGHSHVYWYRQLPEEGLKFMVYLQKENIIDESGMPKERFSAEFPKEGPSILRIQQVVRGDSAAYFCASSPGLGGDTQYFGPGTRLTVL.

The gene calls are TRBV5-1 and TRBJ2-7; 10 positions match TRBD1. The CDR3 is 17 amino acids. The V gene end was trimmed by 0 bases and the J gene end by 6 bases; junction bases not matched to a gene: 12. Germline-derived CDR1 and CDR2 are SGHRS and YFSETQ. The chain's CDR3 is CASSLVDRGQTIFEQYF. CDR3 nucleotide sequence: TGCGCCAGCAGCTTGGTAGACAGGGGGCAAACTATATTCGAGCAGTACTTC. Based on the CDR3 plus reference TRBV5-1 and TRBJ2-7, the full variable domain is KAGVTQTPRYLIKTRGQQVTLSCSPISGHRSVSWYQQTPGQGLQFLFEYFSETQRNKGNFPGRFSGRQFSNSRSEMNVSTLELGDSALYLCASSLVDRGQTIFEQYFGPGTRLTVT.

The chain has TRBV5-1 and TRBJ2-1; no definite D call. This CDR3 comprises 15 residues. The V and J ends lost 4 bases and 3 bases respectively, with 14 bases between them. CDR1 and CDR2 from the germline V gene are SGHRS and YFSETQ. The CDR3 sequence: CASSLVVSVYNEQFF. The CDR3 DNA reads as TGCGCCAGCAGCCTCGTCGTTAGTGTCTACAATGAGCAGTTCTTC.

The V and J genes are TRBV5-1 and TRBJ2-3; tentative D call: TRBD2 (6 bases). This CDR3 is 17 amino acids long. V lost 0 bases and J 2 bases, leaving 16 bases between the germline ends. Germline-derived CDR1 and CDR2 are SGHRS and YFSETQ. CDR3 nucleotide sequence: TGCGCCAGCAGCTTGGGTCCCGCTAGCGCCGACACAGATACGCAGTATTTT. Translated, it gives CASSLGPASADTDTQYF.

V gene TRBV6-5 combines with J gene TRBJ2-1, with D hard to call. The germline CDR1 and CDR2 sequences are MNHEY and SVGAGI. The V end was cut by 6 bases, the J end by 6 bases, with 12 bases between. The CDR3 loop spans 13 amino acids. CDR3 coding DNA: TGTGCCAGCAGCCGGCTTCCCTCCAATGAGCAGTTCTTC. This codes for CASSRLPSNEQFF.

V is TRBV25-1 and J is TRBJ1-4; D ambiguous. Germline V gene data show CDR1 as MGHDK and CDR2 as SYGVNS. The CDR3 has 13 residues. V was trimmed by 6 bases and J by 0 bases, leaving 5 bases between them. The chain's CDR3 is CASSFATNEKLFF. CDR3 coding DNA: TGTGCCAGCAGCTTTGCAACTAATGAAAAACTGTTTTTT.